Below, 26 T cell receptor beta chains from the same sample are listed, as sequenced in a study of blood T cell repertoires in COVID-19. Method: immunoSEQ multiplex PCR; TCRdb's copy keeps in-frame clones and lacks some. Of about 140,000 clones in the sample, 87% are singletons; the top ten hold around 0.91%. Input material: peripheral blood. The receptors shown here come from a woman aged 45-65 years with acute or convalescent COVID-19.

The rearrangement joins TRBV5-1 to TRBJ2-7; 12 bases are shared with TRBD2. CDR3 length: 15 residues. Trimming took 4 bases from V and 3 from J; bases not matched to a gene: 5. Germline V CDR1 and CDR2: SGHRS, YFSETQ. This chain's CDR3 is CASSPLTSGGYEQYF. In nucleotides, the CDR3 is TGCGCCAGCAGCCCCCTGACTAGCGGGGGCTACGAGCAGTACTTC. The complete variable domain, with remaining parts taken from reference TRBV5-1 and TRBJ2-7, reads KAGVTQTPRYLIKTRGQQVTLSCSPISGHRSVSWYQQTPGQGLQFLFEYFSETQRNKGNFPGRFSGRQFSNSRSEMNVSTLELGDSALYLCASSPLTSGGYEQYFGPGTRLTVT.

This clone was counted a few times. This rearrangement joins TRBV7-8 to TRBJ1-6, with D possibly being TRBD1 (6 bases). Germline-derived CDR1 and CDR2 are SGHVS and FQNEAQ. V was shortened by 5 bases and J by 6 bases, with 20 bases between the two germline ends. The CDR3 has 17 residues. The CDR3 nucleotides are TGTGCCAGCAGCCTCTCCCCACAGGACAGCTCTAATTCACCCCTCCACTTT. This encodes CASSLSPQDSSNSPLHF.

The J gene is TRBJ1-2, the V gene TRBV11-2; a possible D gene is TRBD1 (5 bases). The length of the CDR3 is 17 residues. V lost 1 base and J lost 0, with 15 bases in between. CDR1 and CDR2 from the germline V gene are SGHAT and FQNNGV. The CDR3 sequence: CASSLAGGAVANYGYTF. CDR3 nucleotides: TGTGCCAGCAGCTTAGCAGGAGGGGCCGTCGCTAACTATGGCTACACCTTC. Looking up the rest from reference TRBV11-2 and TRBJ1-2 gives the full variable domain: EAGVAQSPRYKIIEKRQSVAFWCNPISGHATLYWYQQILGQGPKLLIQFQNNGVVDDSQLPKDRFSAERLKGVDSTLKIQPAKLEDSAVYLCASSLAGGAVANYGYTFGSGTRLTVV.

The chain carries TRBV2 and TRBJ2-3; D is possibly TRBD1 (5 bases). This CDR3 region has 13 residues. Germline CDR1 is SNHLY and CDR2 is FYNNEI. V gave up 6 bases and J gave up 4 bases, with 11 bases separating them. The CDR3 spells CASRDTRADTQYF. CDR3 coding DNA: TGTGCCAGCAGGGACACCCGAGCAGATACGCAGTATTTT.

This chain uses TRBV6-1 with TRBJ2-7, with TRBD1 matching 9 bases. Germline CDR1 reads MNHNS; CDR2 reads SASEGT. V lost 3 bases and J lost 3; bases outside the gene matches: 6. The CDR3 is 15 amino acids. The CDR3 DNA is TGTGCCAGCAGTGAGGAGGAGGGACAGGGCTACGAGCAGTACTTC. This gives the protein CASSEEEGQGYEQYF.

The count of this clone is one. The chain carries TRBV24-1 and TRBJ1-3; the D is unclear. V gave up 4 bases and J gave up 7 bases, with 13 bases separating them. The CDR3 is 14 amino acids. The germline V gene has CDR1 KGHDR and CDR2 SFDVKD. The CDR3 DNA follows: TGTGCCACCAGTGAAAACGACAAGGCGAACACCATATATTTT. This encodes CATSENDKANTIYF.

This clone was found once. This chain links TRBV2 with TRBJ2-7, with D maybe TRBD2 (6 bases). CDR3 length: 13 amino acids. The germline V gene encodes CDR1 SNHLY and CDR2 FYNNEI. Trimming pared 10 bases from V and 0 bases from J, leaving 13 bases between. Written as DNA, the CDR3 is TGTGCCACCTGCCGGGACTCCTCCTACGAGCAGTACTTC. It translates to CATCRDSSYEQYF.

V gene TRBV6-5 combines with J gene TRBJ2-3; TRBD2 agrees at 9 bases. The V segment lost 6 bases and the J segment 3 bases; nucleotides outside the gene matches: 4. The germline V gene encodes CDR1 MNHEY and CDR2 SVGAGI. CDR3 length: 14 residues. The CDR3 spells CASRAGLATDTQYF. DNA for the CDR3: TGTGCCAGCAGGGCTGGACTAGCGACAGATACGCAGTATTTT.

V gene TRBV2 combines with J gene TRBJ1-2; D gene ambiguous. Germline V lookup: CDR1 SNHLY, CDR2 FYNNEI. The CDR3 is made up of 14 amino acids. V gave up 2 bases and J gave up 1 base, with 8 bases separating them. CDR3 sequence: CASSESSVNYGYTF. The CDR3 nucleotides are TGTGCCAGCAGTGAATCCAGCGTTAACTATGGCTACACCTTC.

CDR3: CASSLDSTNTGELFF. CDR3 bases: TGCGCCAGCAGCTTGGACAGTACGAACACCGGGGAGCTGTTTTTT. The V gene is TRBV5-1, the J gene TRBJ2-2; D remains ambiguous. Looked up from germline, CDR1 is SGHRS and CDR2 is YFSETQ. There are 15 residues in the CDR3. V shed 0 bases and J shed 0 bases, with 6 bases lying between them.

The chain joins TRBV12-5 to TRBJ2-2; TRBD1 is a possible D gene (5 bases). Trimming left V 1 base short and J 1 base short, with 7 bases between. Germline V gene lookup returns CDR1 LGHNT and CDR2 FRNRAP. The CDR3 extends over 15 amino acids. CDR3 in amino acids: CASGLGQMNTGELFF. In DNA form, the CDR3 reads TGTGCTAGTGGTTTGGGACAGATGAACACCGGGGAGCTGTTTTTT.

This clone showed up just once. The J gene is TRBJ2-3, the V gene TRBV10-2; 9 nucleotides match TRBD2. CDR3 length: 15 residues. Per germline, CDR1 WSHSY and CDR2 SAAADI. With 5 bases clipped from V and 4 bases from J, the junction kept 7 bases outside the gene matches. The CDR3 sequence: CASSSSGGSPDTQYF. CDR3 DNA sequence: TGCGCCAGCAGTTCGAGCGGGGGGTCTCCAGATACGCAGTATTTT.

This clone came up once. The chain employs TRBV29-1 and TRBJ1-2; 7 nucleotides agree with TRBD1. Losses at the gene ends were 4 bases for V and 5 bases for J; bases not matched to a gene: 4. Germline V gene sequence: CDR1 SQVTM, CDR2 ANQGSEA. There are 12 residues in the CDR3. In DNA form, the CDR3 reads TGCAGCGTTGCGACAGGGCTGTATGGCTACACCTTC. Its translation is CSVATGLYGYTF.

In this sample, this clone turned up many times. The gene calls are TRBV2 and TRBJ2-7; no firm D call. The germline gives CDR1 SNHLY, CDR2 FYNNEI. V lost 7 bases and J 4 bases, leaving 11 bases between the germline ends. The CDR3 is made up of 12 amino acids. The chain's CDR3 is CASIGLSYEQYF. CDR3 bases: TGTGCCAGCATCGGGTTATCATACGAGCAGTACTTC.

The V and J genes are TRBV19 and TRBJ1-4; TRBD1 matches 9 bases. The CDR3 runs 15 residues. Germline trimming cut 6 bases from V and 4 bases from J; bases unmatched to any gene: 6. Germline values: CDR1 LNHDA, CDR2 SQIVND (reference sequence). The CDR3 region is CASREQGASNEKLFF. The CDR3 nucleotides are TGTGCCAGTAGGGAACAGGGGGCGAGTAATGAAAAACTGTTTTTT. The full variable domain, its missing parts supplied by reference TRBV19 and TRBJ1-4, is DGGITQSPKYLFRKEGQNVTLSCEQNLNHDAMYWYRQDPGQGLRLIYYSQIVNDFQKGDIAEGYSVSREKKESFPLTVTSAQKNPTAFYLCASREQGASNEKLFFGSGTQLSVL.

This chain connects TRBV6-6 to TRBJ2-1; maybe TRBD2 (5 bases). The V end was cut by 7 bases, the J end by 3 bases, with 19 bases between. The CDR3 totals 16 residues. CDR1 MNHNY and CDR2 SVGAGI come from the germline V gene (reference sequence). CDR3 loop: CASKVKSGVDYNEQFF. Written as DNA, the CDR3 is TGTGCCAGCAAGGTTAAATCCGGGGTTGACTACAATGAGCAGTTCTTC.

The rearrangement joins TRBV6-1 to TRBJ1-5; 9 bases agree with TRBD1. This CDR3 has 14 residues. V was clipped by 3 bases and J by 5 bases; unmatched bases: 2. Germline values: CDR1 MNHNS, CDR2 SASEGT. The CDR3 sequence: CASSDGTGYQPQHF. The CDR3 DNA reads TGTGCCAGCAGTGACGGGACAGGGTATCAGCCCCAGCATTTT.

The CDR3 bases are TGTGCCAGCAGCGAAAACCGACCGACTAGCAGCTACGAGCAGTACTTC. Translating it yields CASSENRPTSSYEQYF. The gene calls are TRBV7-9 and TRBJ2-7, with TRBD2 identical over 7 bases. Germline V CDR1 and CDR2: SEHNR, FQNEAQ (reference sequence). The trim removed 5 bases at V and 3 bases at J, leaving 13 bases unmatched. The CDR3 is 16 amino acids.

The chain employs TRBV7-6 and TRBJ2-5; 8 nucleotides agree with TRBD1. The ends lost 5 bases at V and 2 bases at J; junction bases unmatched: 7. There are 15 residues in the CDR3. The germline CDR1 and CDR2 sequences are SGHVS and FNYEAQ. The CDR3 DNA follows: TGTGCCAGCAGCCCAGGGACAGGACCACAAGAGACCCAGTACTTC. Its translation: CASSPGTGPQETQYF.

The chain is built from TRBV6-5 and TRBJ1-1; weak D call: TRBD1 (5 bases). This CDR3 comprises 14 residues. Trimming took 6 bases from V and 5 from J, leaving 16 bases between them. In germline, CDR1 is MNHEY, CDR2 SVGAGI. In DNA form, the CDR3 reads TGTGCCAGCAGGTTACTCCAGGGATCGACTGAAGCTTTCTTT. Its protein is CASRLLQGSTEAFF.

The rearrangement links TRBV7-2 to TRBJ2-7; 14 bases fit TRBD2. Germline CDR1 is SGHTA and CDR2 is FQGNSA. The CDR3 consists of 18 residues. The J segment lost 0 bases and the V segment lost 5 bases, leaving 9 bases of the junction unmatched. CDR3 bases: TGTGCCAGCAGCCCTAACTCCGGGACTAGCGGGGGCTCCTACGAGCAGTACTTC. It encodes CASSPNSGTSGGSYEQYF.

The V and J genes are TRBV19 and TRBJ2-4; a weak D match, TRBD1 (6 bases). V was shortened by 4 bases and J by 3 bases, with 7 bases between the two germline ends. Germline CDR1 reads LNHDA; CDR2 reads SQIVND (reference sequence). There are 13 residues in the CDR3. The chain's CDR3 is CASSRGRKNIQYF. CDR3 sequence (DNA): TGTGCCAGTAGTAGGGGGCGCAAAAACATTCAGTACTTC.

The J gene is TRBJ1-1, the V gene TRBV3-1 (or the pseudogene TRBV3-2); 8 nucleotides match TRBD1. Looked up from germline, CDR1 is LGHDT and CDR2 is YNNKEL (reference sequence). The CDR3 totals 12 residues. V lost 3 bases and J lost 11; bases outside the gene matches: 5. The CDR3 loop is CASSQRDRWAFF. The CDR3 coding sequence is TGTGCCAGCAGCCAGAGGGACAGGTGGGCTTTCTTT.

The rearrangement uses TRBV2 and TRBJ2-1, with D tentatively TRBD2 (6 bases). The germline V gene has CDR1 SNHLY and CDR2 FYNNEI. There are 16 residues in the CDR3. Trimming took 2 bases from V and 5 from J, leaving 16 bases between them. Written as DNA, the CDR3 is TGTGCCAGCAGTGAAATTCTAGCGCGCCTCCACAATGAGCAGTTCTTC. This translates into CASSEILARLHNEQFF.

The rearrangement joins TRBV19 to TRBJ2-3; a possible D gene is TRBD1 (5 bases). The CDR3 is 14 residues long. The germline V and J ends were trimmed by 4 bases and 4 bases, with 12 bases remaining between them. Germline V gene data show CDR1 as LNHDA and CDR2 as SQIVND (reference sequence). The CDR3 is CASSTTDGADTQYF. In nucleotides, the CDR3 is TGTGCCAGTAGTACGACAGATGGGGCAGATACGCAGTATTTT. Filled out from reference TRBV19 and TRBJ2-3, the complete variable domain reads DGGITQSPKYLFRKEGQNVTLSCEQNLNHDAMYWYRQDPGQGLRLIYYSQIVNDFQKGDIAEGYSVSREKKESFPLTVTSAQKNPTAFYLCASSTTDGADTQYFGPGTRLTVL.

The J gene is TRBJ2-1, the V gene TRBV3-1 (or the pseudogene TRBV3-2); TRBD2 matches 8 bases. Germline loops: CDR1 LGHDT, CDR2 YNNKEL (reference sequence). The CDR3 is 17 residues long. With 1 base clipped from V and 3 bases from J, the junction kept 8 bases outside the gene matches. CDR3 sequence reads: CASSQGTRLACYNEQFF. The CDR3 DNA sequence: TGTGCCAGCAGCCAAGGAACCCGACTAGCGTGCTACAATGAGCAGTTCTTC.